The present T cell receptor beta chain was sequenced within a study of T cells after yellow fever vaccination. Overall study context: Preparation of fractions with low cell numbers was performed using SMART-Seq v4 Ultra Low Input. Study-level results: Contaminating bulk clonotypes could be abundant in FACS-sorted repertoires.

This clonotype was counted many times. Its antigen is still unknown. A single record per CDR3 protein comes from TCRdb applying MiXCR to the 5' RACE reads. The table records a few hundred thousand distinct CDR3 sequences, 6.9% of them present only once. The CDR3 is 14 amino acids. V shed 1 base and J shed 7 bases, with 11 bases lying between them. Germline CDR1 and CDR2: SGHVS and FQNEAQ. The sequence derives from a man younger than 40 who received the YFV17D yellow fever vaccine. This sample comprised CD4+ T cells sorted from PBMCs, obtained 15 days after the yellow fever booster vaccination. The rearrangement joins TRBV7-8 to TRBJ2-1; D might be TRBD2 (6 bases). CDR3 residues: CASSLEQRANEQFF. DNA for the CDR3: TGTGCCAGCAGCTTAGAACAGCGGGCAAATGAGCAGTTCTTC.